One and the same sample provided the 14 T cell receptor beta chains below, sequenced in a study of T cell repertoires in cytomegalovirus infection. Their antigens remain unidentified. TCRdb passed the reads through MiXCR, listing each CDR3 protein once. Among 800,000 to 950,000 distinct CDR3 sequences listed, over 25% were seen once. Here the sequenced sample was cultured CD8+ T cells from PBMCs, taken from culture after CMV antigen stimulation. The receptor set was obtained from a human donor in good health (CMV status not recorded). Some clones in this sample may be carry-over from other donors' samples.

This clonotype appeared once. The chain combines TRBV20-1 with TRBJ2-2; TRBD2 aligns across 8 bases. Germline V gene sequence: CDR1 DFQATT, CDR2 SNEGSKA (reference sequence). The CDR3 loop spans 13 amino acids. J was trimmed by 3 bases and V by 6 bases; bases with no gene match: 3. The CDR3 loop is CSAISGDTGELFF. CDR3 nucleotides: TGCAGTGCAATTAGCGGGGACACCGGGGAGCTGTTTTTT.

The chain links TRBV14 to TRBJ2-1, with D perhaps TRBD1 (6 bases). The ends were cut back, 4 bases at V and 2 bases at J, with 15 bases in the middle. CDR3 length: 16 amino acids. Germline loops: CDR1 SGHDN, CDR2 FVKESK. CDR3 in DNA: TGTGCCAGCAGCCGCTACACAGGGATGCCCTACAATGAGCAGTTCTTC. Protein: CASSRYTGMPYNEQFF.

The sample holds many counts of this clonotype. A much larger clone sits a single nucleotide away, making a read error possible. CDR3 in amino acids: CASSVDTQYF. In nucleotides, the CDR3 is TGTGCCAGCAGCGTGGATACGCAGTATTTT. This sequence joins TRBV7-8 and TRBJ2-3, with D uncertain. The CDR3 contains 10 residues. Germline assignment: CDR1 SGHVS and CDR2 FQNEAQ. Deletions cut 5 bases from V and 6 bases from J, with 3 bases between.

The DNA of the CDR3 is TGTGCCAGTAGTATCTGGGGGACAAATACAAACTCCTACAATGAGCAGTTCTTC. It translates to CASSIWGTNTNSYNEQFF. V is TRBV19 and J is TRBJ2-1, with D possibly being TRBD1 (6 bases). Germline V gene sequence: CDR1 LNHDA, CDR2 SQIVND (reference sequence). The CDR3 runs to 18 residues. V gave up 3 bases and J gave up 0 bases, with 18 bases separating them.

J is TRBJ2-1 and V is TRBV19; the match to TRBD2 covers 8 bases. With 0 bases clipped from V and 4 bases from J, the junction kept 5 bases outside the gene matches. The CDR3 sequence is 16 residues long. From germline, CDR1 is LNHDA and CDR2 SQIVND (reference sequence). As DNA, the CDR3 is TGTGCCAGTAGTATAGATCCTAGCGGGTGGTACAATGAGCAGTTCTTC. As protein: CASSIDPSGWYNEQFF.

This chain uses TRBV12-3 or TRBV12-4 with TRBJ2-5; 9 bases line up with TRBD2. V shed 5 bases, J shed 1 base, and the junction held 11 bases outside the gene matches. This CDR3 region has 17 residues. The CDR3 is CASSPRWIAGVQETQYF. The CDR3 nucleotides read TGTGCCAGCAGTCCCCGGTGGATAGCGGGGGTCCAAGAGACCCAGTACTTC.

Details on this clonotype: Mismatch with germline at one junction end may stem from a read error. The rearrangement uses TRBV7-8 and TRBJ2-3; D might be TRBD1 (5 bases). CDR3 length equals 14 residues. CDR1 is SGHVS, CDR2 FQNEAQ, per germline. CDR3 amino acids: CVSSQDTSTDTQYF. CDR3 nucleotides: TGTGTCAGCAGCCAGGACACGAGCACAGATACGCAGTATTTT.

This clonotype was seen repeatedly, ten times or more. This rearrangement joins TRBV7-6 to TRBJ2-1; 7 nucleotides match TRBD2. The V gene's germline CDR1 is SGHVS and CDR2 FNYEAQ. The CDR3 spans 14 residues. The ends lost 5 bases at V and 7 bases at J; junction bases unmatched: 8. CDR3 loop: CASSLGGILNEQFF. CDR3 in DNA: TGTGCCAGCAGCCTGGGGGGGATTCTGAATGAGCAGTTCTTC.

This clonotype occurred many times. J is TRBJ2-3 and V is TRBV7-9, with D possibly matching TRBD2 (6 bases). The CDR3 loop spans 12 amino acids. The germline V gene encodes CDR1 SEHNR and CDR2 FQNEAQ (reference sequence). The V end was cut by 6 bases, the J end by 9 bases, with 13 bases between. The CDR3 nucleotides read TGTGCCAGCAGGCCCGAGGGAGGAACGCAGTATTTT. Encoded protein: CASRPEGGTQYF.

This clonotype came up a few times. The rearrangement links TRBV7-6 to TRBJ2-1; 7 bases are a match to TRBD1. J gave up 8 bases and V 6 bases, and 4 bases lay outside the gene matches. This CDR3 is 12 amino acids long. Germline V lookup: CDR1 SGHVS, CDR2 FNYEAQ. The CDR3, as DNA: TGTGCCAGCAGGTACAGGGGCGATGAGCAGTTCTTC. This gives the protein CASRYRGDEQFF. The whole variable domain, remainder taken from reference TRBV7-6 and TRBJ2-1, is GAGVSQSPRYKVTKRGQDVALRCDPISGHVSLYWYRQALGQGPEFLTYFNYEAQQDKSGLPNDRFSAERPEGSISTLTIQRTEQRDSAMYRCASRYRGDEQFFGPGTRLTVL.

The gene calls are TRBV7-9 and TRBJ2-1; D gene uncertain. CDR3 length: 16 residues. The V and J ends lost 5 bases and 4 bases respectively, with 18 bases between them. Germline loops: CDR1 SEHNR, CDR2 FQNEAQ (reference sequence). The CDR3 nucleotides read TGTGCCAGCAGCCCCCGTAATCCCTCTGGGTACAATGAGCAGTTCTTC. As protein: CASSPRNPSGYNEQFF. The variable domain in full, with the rest retrieved from reference TRBV7-9 and TRBJ2-1, is DTGVSQNPRHKITKRGQNVTFRCDPISEHNRLYWYRQTLGQGPEFLTYFQNEAQLEKSRLLSDRFSAERPKGSFSTLEIQRTEQGDSAMYLCASSPRNPSGYNEQFFGPGTRLTVL.

This clonotype was seen only a few times. The J gene is TRBJ2-3, the V gene TRBV27; D perhaps matches TRBD2 (5 bases). The V and J ends lost 5 bases and 6 bases respectively, with 27 bases between them. CDR3 size: 18 residues. CDR1 MNHEY and CDR2 SMNVEV come from the germline V gene (reference sequence). As DNA, the CDR3 is TGTGCCAGCAGTCCCGGGATTGAGGGAAGGTGGGCGGCGGATACGCAGTATTTT. This codes for CASSPGIEGRWAADTQYF.

V and J are TRBV12-3 or TRBV12-4 and TRBJ2-3; D may match TRBD1 or TRBD2 (5 bases each). The CDR3 extends over 17 amino acids. V lost 4 bases and J lost 4, with 21 bases in between. DNA for the CDR3: TGTGCCAGCAGTTCTCTTCCGGGACCCACGAACCCAGATACGCAGTATTTT. Its translation: CASSSLPGPTNPDTQYF.

This clonotype came up a few times. The chain is built from TRBV6-5 and TRBJ2-1; the D gene is possibly TRBD2 (6 bases). V was shortened by 8 bases and J by 7 bases, with 18 bases between the two germline ends. The CDR3 contains 14 residues. CDR1 is MNHEY and CDR2 is SVGAGI in the germline V gene. CDR3 nucleotides: TGTGCCAGCGGGCTCCCTTTTGGGGGGAATGAGCAGTTCTTC. Protein: CASGLPFGGNEQFF.